The T cell receptor beta chain under discussion was sequenced for a study of blood T cell repertoires in COVID-19 (dated by TCRdb to about 2020). Study-level background: Collaborator samples came from the United States, Italy and Spain and covered acute and convalescent phases of COVID-19. The prospective study material was composed of cDNA or gDNA derived from T cells, B-cell-depleted T cells, or PBMCs. The dataset comprised deeply sampled blood TCRbeta repertoires from subjects exposed to, actively infected with, or recovered from COVID-19. HLA class I and class II types, where available, came from metadata supplied by the sample provider rather than from assay-based typing. The repertoires were made available in a free public database intended to serve as a resource for research on the immune response to SARS-CoV-2. Samples were obtained from the ongoing ImmuneRACE study (first 160 participants) and from 1,200 or so subjects provided by 6 global collaborators. The sample metadata nearly always contained a de-identified subject ID, COVID-19 status, age in years and sex. Study-wide conclusions, independent of this receptor: The quantity of clinical and demographic metadata differed by source and by participant and was supplied without curation.

The immunoSEQ Assay, a bias-controlled multiplex PCR, was used to amplify TCRbeta CDR3 regions from genomic DNA. In the original analysis: Within the assay, amplification of reference gene primers was used to estimate how many nucleated cells each sample contained. To quantify the absolute abundance of each unique TCRbeta CDR3 rearrangement, sequence reads were collapsed and filtered. For each sample, productive Simpson clonality was calculated by taking the square root of Simpson's diversity index across productive rearrangements. TCRdb stores this immuneACCESS table with in-frame sequences only. Part of the clones is absent; in the studies checked, under half of the shortfall reflects unresolved V genes, and no reason is known for the rest. V and J calls plus clone size are reproduced from that table; the DNA served to infer D and trimming. Within this sample are under 95,000 clones, with 75% to 90% of them counted one time only. The ten largest make up roughly an eighth of the sample.

CDR1 LGHDT and CDR2 YNNKEL were looked up in the germline V gene (reference sequence). The V end loses 1 base and the J end loses 6 bases, and a stretch of 15 bases separates them. The CDR3, from cysteine to phenylalanine, totals 15 residues. The only DNA kept is the CDR3, 45 bases in frame from the first base. Each collaborating institution followed its own protocols to collect whole blood in K2EDTA tubes. For TCRbeta analysis, collaborators shipped samples as frozen whole blood, isolated PBMCs, or DNA extracted from either of those sample types. As regards this clone: Its recognized antigen is unknown. No much larger clone exists at a distance of one base, and base qualities are not known.

The clonotype originates from a human donor in a cohort sampled during active COVID-19. Sequencing input: peripheral blood. The sequence is built from TRBV3-1 (or the pseudogene TRBV3-2) and TRBJ2-5, with TRBD2 perhaps the D gene, on 6 matching bases. In nucleotides, the sequence is TGTGCCAGCAGCCAAGGACTAGGGAGTTGGAAGACCCAGTACTTC. This translates into CASSQGLGSWKTQYF.